One sample yielded the 29 T cell receptor beta chains listed below, sequenced in a study of identical twins (dated by TCRdb to 2016 to 2018). The library was produced with 5' RACE. Sequenced using an Illumina HiSeq 2000. The public reads were reanalyzed by TCRdb: fastp trimming at Q25, MiXCR alignment, in-frame beta chains only. Each CDR3 protein appears once, grouped with its most common genes and DNA. The sample table shows 450,000 or so distinct CDR3 sequences, and 18% are seen once. The ten largest clones capture about 12% of the sample. Sample: naive T cells sorted from blood. The cell subset or site label corresponds to: cells isolated with a human naive T-cell isolation kit. The receptors come from a man aged 45-65 years in good health.

This clonotype has ten or more counts. The chain has TRBV9 and TRBJ1-3; D is ambiguous. Germline lookup yields CDR1 SGDLS and CDR2 YYNGEE. Trimming shortened V by 3 bases and J by 2 bases, and 6 bases separated the two germline ends. There are 13 residues in the CDR3. This CDR3 reads CASSAEPGNTIYF. The CDR3 DNA sequence: TGTGCCAGCAGCGCGGAACCTGGAAACACCATATATTTT.

This clonotype came up a few times. V gene TRBV12-5 combines with J gene TRBJ2-7, with TRBD2 as a possible D gene (5 bases). The CDR3 extends over 17 amino acids. The V gene lost 0 bases and the J gene lost 2 bases, with 17 bases spanning the gap. Germline V gene data show CDR1 as LGHNT and CDR2 as FRNRAP. The CDR3: CASGLVLGREYTYEQYF. The CDR3 DNA sequence: TGTGCTAGTGGTTTGGTACTTGGTCGGGAATATACCTACGAGCAGTACTTC.

This clonotype has ten or more counts. The rearrangement joins TRBV9 to TRBJ2-3; 8 nucleotides agree with TRBD2. The length of the CDR3 is 13 residues. V lost 2 bases and J lost 4; bases outside the gene matches: 0. Germline lookup yields CDR1 SGDLS and CDR2 YYNGEE. CDR3 loop: CASSVGRADTQYF. The CDR3 DNA reads as TGTGCCAGCAGCGTCGGGAGGGCAGATACGCAGTATTTT.

A few counts support this clonotype. The rearrangement uses TRBV4-3 and TRBJ2-7; D is unclear. The CDR3 covers 15 residues. Trimming took 0 bases from V and 0 from J, leaving 9 bases between them. CDR1 is LGHNA, CDR2 YSLEER, per germline. This CDR3 is CASSQDGHPSYEQYF. The CDR3, as DNA: TGCGCCAGCAGCCAAGATGGGCATCCCTCCTACGAGCAGTACTTC.

V usage is TRBV18 and J usage is TRBJ2-5, with D unresolved. The germline V gene has CDR1 KGHSH and CDR2 LQKENI. The CDR3 extends over 14 amino acids. V lost 0 bases, J lost 7 bases, and 12 bases lay in between. The CDR3 loop reads CASSPPSRLGTQYF. CDR3 nucleotides: TGTGCCAGCTCACCACCTTCGCGGTTAGGGACCCAGTACTTC.

This clonotype has a count of ten or more. The V gene is TRBV6-5, the J gene TRBJ2-1; the match to TRBD2 covers 8 bases. Germline loops: CDR1 MNHEY, CDR2 SVGAGI. This CDR3 spans 15 amino acids. Trimming removed 8 bases from V and 2 bases from J; junction bases left unmatched: 8. CDR3 residues: CASVPPGLAYNEQFF. The CDR3 DNA reads as TGTGCCAGCGTTCCCCCGGGACTAGCCTACAATGAGCAGTTCTTC.

This clonotype was observed many times. This chain links TRBV28 with TRBJ2-5, with 9 bases matching TRBD1. V lost 5 bases to trimming and J lost 4 bases; unmatched junction nucleotides: 5. This CDR3 contains 14 residues. CDR1 MDHEN and CDR2 SYDVKM come from the germline V gene. This CDR3 is CASSPGTGRETQYF. The CDR3 nucleotides are TGTGCCAGCAGTCCCGGGACAGGGAGAGAGACCCAGTACTTC.

This CDR3 reads CASSPRQGGVEKLFF. In nucleotides, the CDR3 is TGTGCCAGCAGTCCACGACAGGGTGGAGTGGAAAAACTGTTTTTT. The chain recombines TRBV27 with TRBJ1-4; TRBD1 matches at 7 bases. This CDR3 has 15 residues. CDR1 is MNHEY, CDR2 SMNVEV, per germline (reference sequence). J gave up 8 bases and V 5 bases, and 11 bases lay outside the gene matches. Filled out from reference TRBV27 and TRBJ1-4, the complete variable domain reads EAQVTQNPRYLITVTGKKLTVTCSQNMNHEYMSWYRQDPGLGLRQIYYSMNVEVTDKGDVPEGYKVSRKEKRNFPLILESPSPNQTSLYFCASSPRQGGVEKLFFGSGTQLSVL.

This clonotype was counted ten times or more. The chain combines TRBV28 with TRBJ2-7; TRBD1 matches at 7 bases. The CDR3 runs 13 residues. J lost 2 bases, V lost 4 bases, and 2 bases had no gene match. The V gene's germline CDR1 is MDHEN and CDR2 SYDVKM. The CDR3 region is CASSSTGPYEQYF. In DNA, the CDR3 is TGTGCCAGCAGTTCGACAGGGCCCTACGAGCAGTACTTC.

This sequence joins TRBV29-1 and TRBJ2-7; D unclear. The germline CDR1 and CDR2 sequences are SQVTM and ANQGSEA. Deletions cut 3 bases from V and 3 bases from J, with 6 bases between. The CDR3 totals 11 residues. CDR3 DNA: TGCAGCGTTGAGTACAGCTACGAGCAGTACTTC. Protein product: CSVEYSYEQYF.

With regard to this clonotype: A clone one base away is much larger, so this may be a read error. The chain recombines TRBV13 with TRBJ2-3, with no clear D. The CDR3 has 14 residues. CDR1 is PRHDT and CDR2 is FYEKMQ in the germline V gene (reference sequence). The CDR3 region has the DNA TGTGGCAGCAGCTTAAGGGCAGTAACAGATACGCAGTATTTT. As protein: CGSSLRAVTDTQYF.

This clonotype was detected only a few times. V and J are TRBV27 and TRBJ2-1; 8 nucleotides match TRBD2. The ends lost 2 bases at V and 5 bases at J; junction bases unmatched: 5. Germline values: CDR1 MNHEY, CDR2 SMNVEV (reference sequence). The CDR3 spans 15 residues. DNA of the CDR3: TGTGCCAGCAGTTTAAGGGCGGGGGGCCACAATGAGCAGTTCTTC. This gives the protein CASSLRAGGHNEQFF.

This clonotype was observed at least ten times. The chain has TRBV28 and TRBJ2-7; 8 nucleotides align to TRBD1. Germline V lookup: CDR1 MDHEN, CDR2 SYDVKM. J was trimmed by 5 bases and V by 4 bases; bases with no gene match: 4. This CDR3 contains 13 residues. CDR3 loop: CASSSGQANEQYF. The DNA for the CDR3 is TGTGCCAGCAGTTCGGGACAGGCCAACGAGCAGTACTTC.

This clonotype was observed many times. The chain recombines TRBV28 with TRBJ2-7; D is possibly TRBD1 (5 bases). Germline CDR1 reads MDHEN; CDR2 reads SYDVKM. V shed 8 bases and J shed 5 bases, with 19 bases lying between them. This CDR3 has 14 residues. CDR3 amino acids: CASSRQGGSHEQYF. The CDR3 bases are TGTGCCAGCTCCCGTCAGGGTGGATCCCACGAGCAGTACTTC.

The table lists this clonotype with a few counts. The chain combines TRBV5-5 with TRBJ1-2; 10 nucleotides agree with TRBD1. CDR3 length equals 18 residues. Germline trimming cut 4 bases from V and 0 bases from J; bases unmatched to any gene: 12. CDR1 and CDR2 from the germline V gene are SGHKS and YYEKEE (reference sequence). The CDR3 sequence: CASSERPGQGIANYGYTF. The CDR3 DNA is TGTGCCAGCAGCGAACGACCGGGACAGGGGATAGCTAACTATGGCTACACCTTC.

In this sample, this clonotype turned up a few times. The gene calls are TRBV29-1 and TRBJ1-1, with D hard to call. With 4 bases removed from V and 2 bases from J, the gap between germline ends came to 8 bases. There are 12 residues in the CDR3. Germline V gene data show CDR1 as SQVTM and CDR2 as ANQGSEA. CDR3 sequence (DNA): TGCAGCGTTGTCCGGGGTAACACTGAAGCTTTCTTT. Translation: CSVVRGNTEAFF.

This clonotype was detected a few times. The CDR3 region is CASSSAGWSDTQYF. The CDR3, as DNA: TGTGCCAGCAGCTCCGCCGGGTGGTCAGATACGCAGTATTTT. This sequence joins TRBV11-1 and TRBJ2-3; D is unresolved. The CDR3 runs to 14 residues. The germline V gene encodes CDR1 SGHAT and CDR2 FQDESV (reference sequence). V dropped 4 bases and J dropped 4 bases, with 12 bases sitting between them.

A few counts support this clonotype. This sequence joins TRBV5-1 and TRBJ2-4; D may correspond to TRBD1 or TRBD2 (7 bases each). The CDR3 consists of 17 residues. Germline assignment: CDR1 SGHRS and CDR2 YFSETQ. V was trimmed by 1 base and J by 0 bases, leaving 14 bases between them. CDR3 coding DNA: TGCGCCAGCAGCTTGACAGGGAGGGGGCTAGCCAAAAACATTCAGTACTTC. It encodes CASSLTGRGLAKNIQYF.

The chain joins TRBV15 to TRBJ2-1; maybe TRBD2 (6 bases). The CDR3 is 18 residues long. Deletions cut 0 bases from V and 4 bases from J, with 19 bases between. Germline CDR1 LNHNV, CDR2 YYDKDF (reference sequence). Here the CDR3 reads CATSRDSLRLGAYNEQFF. The CDR3 DNA is TGTGCCACCAGCAGAGATTCCCTTCGACTAGGGGCATACAATGAGCAGTTCTTC. Combining the CDR3 with reference TRBV15 and TRBJ2-1 gives the whole variable domain DAMVIQNPRYQVTQFGKPVTLSCSQTLNHNVMYWYQQKSSQAPKLLFHYYDKDFNNEADTPDNFQSRRPNTSFCFLDIRSPGLGDTAMYLCATSRDSLRLGAYNEQFFGPGTRLTVL.

CDR3 amino acids: CASSLEEGFYQTQYF. The DNA for the CDR3 is TGTGCCAGCAGCTTAGAGGAGGGGTTCTATCAGACCCAGTACTTC. V usage is TRBV7-2 and J usage is TRBJ2-5, with D possibly being TRBD2 (6 bases). The CDR3 covers 15 residues. V was pared by 1 base and J by 6 bases, with 15 bases between. Germline V CDR1 and CDR2: SGHTA, FQGNSA. Drawing the rest from reference TRBV7-2 and TRBJ2-5, the complete variable domain is GAGVSQSPSNKVTEKGKDVELRCDPISGHTALYWYRQSLGQGLEFLIYFQGNSAPDKSGLPSDRFSAERTGGSVSTLTIQRTQQEDSAVYLCASSLEEGFYQTQYFGPGTRLLVL.

This clonotype showed up many times. V usage is TRBV25-1 and J usage is TRBJ2-1; D is undetermined. Germline V gives CDR1 MGHDK, CDR2 SYGVNS. The CDR3 is made up of 15 amino acids. Trimming shortened V by 1 base and J by 4 bases, and 11 bases separated the two germline ends. The CDR3 loop is CASSESGGGYNEQFF. CDR3 DNA sequence: TGTGCCAGCAGTGAATCGGGTGGTGGGTACAATGAGCAGTTCTTC.

In this sample, this clonotype turned up a few times. The V gene is TRBV27, the J gene TRBJ2-7, with TRBD2 identical over 7 bases. Germline V gene data show CDR1 as MNHEY and CDR2 as SMNVEV (reference sequence). Trimming took 3 bases from V and 7 from J; bases not matched to a gene: 3. The CDR3 covers 12 residues. Written as DNA, the CDR3 is TGTGCCAGCAGTTTCGCCGGGGGGGAGCAGTACTTC. As protein: CASSFAGGEQYF.

The CDR3 DNA reads as TGTGCCAGCAGCCGACCCGGTATTGGCTATGGCTACACCTTC. Residues: CASSRPGIGYGYTF. V gene TRBV7-9 combines with J gene TRBJ1-2; D is unclear. V dropped 5 bases and J dropped 4 bases, with 14 bases sitting between them. This CDR3 has 14 amino acids. CDR1 is SEHNR, CDR2 FQNEAQ, per germline (reference sequence).

The J gene is TRBJ1-2, the V gene TRBV12-3 or TRBV12-4, with 8 bases fitting TRBD1. V lost 5 bases and J lost 7; bases outside the gene matches: 9. CDR3 length: 14 amino acids. CDR3 nucleotides: TGTGCCAGCAGTCCCGGACAGGGCTTAGGTGGCTACACCTTC. Its translation is CASSPGQGLGGYTF.

This chain connects TRBV20-1 to TRBJ2-5, with TRBD2 as a possible D gene (6 bases). Germline CDR1 DFQATT, CDR2 SNEGSKA (reference sequence). The CDR3 runs 12 residues. The DNA for the CDR3 is TGCAGCTATTCCGGGACTTCCAGGACCCAGTACTTC. It yields the protein CSYSGTSRTQYF.

The sample holds many counts of this clonotype. The rearrangement uses TRBV5-6 and TRBJ2-3, with D unclear. V lost 1 base and J 2 bases, leaving 11 bases between the germline ends. CDR1 and CDR2 from the germline V gene are SGHDT and YYEEEE. CDR3 size: 15 residues. The DNA for the CDR3 is TGTGCCAGCAGCTTGTTTCGCGACCCCACAGATACGCAGTATTTT. As protein: CASSLFRDPTDTQYF.

This chain joins TRBV4-3 and TRBJ2-5, with D perhaps matching TRBD2 (5 bases). V was shortened by 0 bases and J by 0 bases, with 14 bases between the two germline ends. Per germline, CDR1 LGHNA and CDR2 YSLEER. The CDR3 is 17 residues long. CDR3 sequence reads: CASSQEWSGIHQETQYF. In nucleotides, the CDR3 is TGCGCCAGCAGCCAAGAATGGAGCGGAATACACCAAGAGACCCAGTACTTC.

This clonotype was counted a single time. The chain is built from TRBV7-2 and TRBJ1-2; 7 nucleotides match TRBD1. This CDR3 region has 16 residues. Losses at the gene ends were 5 bases for V and 0 bases for J; bases not matched to a gene: 9. Per the germline V gene, CDR1 is SGHTA and CDR2 is FQGNSA. This chain's CDR3 is CASSAFTGVSNYGYTF. The CDR3, as DNA: TGTGCCAGCAGCGCGTTTACAGGGGTTTCTAACTATGGCTACACCTTC. The variable domain in full, with the rest retrieved from reference TRBV7-2 and TRBJ1-2, is GAGVSQSPSNKVTEKGKDVELRCDPISGHTALYWYRQSLGQGLEFLIYFQGNSAPDKSGLPSDRFSAERTGGSVSTLTIQRTQQEDSAVYLCASSAFTGVSNYGYTFGSGTRLTVV.

The chain joins TRBV3-1 to TRBJ2-7; 16 nucleotides agree with TRBD2. The CDR3 runs to 16 residues. V lost 4 bases, J lost 5 bases, and 5 bases stayed unmatched. CDR1 is LGHDT and CDR2 is YNNKEL in the germline V gene (reference sequence). The CDR3 sequence is CASSPGLAGGPHEQYF. The CDR3, as DNA: TGTGCCAGCAGCCCGGGACTAGCGGGAGGGCCCCACGAGCAGTACTTC.